This T cell receptor beta chain originates from a study of T cell repertoires in cytomegalovirus infection. General observations from the study: Cumulative frequency of public TCR beta families picked out carriers of CMV plus the relevant HLA.

This CDR3 region has 14 residues. Looked up from germline, CDR1 is SGHTA and CDR2 is FQGNSA. The ends were cut back, 2 bases at V and 8 bases at J, with 15 bases in the middle. Each CDR3 protein gets one entry after TCRdb re-called the reads with MiXCR. Of some 920,000 distinct CDR3 sequences in the sample, roughly 30% were seen once. Only a few counts were recorded for this clonotype. Its target is unknown. The clonotype was recovered from a human donor in good health (CMV status not recorded). Some clones in this sample may be carry-over from other donors' samples. The source material was cultured CD8+ T cells from PBMCs, sampled from culture after CMV antigen stimulation. This chain joins TRBV7-2 and TRBJ1-2, with TRBD1 as a possible D gene (6 bases). CDR3 coding DNA: TGTGCCAGCAGCTTAAGGGGGGGGATTTGGGGCTACACCTTC. It yields the protein CASSLRGGIWGYTF.